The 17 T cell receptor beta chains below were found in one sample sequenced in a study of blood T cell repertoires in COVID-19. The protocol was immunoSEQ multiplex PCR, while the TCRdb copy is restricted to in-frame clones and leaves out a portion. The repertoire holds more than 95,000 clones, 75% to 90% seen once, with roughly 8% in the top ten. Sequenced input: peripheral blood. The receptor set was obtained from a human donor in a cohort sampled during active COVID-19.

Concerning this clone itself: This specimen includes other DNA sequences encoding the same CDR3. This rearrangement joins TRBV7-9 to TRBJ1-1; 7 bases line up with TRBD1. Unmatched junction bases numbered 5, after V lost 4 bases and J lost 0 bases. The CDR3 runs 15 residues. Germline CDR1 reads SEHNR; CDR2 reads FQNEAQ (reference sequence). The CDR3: CASSSPGQMNTEAFF. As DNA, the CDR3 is TGTGCCAGCAGCTCCCCGGGACAGATGAACACTGAAGCTTTCTTT.

The CDR3 region has the DNA TGCGCCAGCAGCTTGGCGCTGACCGGGACTAGCGGGACCCCCTACGAGCAGTACTTC. Amino acids: CASSLALTGTSGTPYEQYF. This chain connects TRBV5-1 to TRBJ2-7; 13 bases fit TRBD2. The trim removed 0 bases at V and 2 bases at J, leaving 11 bases unmatched. The CDR3 contains 19 residues. The germline CDR1 and CDR2 sequences are SGHRS and YFSETQ.

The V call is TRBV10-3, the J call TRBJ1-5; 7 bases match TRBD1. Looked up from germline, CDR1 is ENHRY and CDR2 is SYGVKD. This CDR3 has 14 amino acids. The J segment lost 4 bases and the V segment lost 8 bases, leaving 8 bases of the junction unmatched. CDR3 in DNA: TGTGCCATCGGGGGACAGCAGGAGAATCAGCCCCAGCATTTT. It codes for CAIGGQQENQPQHF.

CDR3 DNA: TGCAGTGCTAGTCCCCTCTTGACTAGCGGGAGGGTGAGCTCCTACGAGCAGTACTTC. Its translation: CSASPLLTSGRVSSYEQYF. This rearrangement joins TRBV20-1 to TRBJ2-7; 14 bases align to TRBD2. The CDR3 is 19 residues long. The V gene's germline CDR1 is DFQATT and CDR2 SNEGSKA (reference sequence). The V segment lost 3 bases and the J segment 0 bases; nucleotides outside the gene matches: 13.

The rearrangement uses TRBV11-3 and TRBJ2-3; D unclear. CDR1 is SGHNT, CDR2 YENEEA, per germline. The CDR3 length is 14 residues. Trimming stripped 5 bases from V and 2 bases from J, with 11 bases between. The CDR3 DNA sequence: TGTGCCAGCAGCCTGTTCTCGTCCACAGATACGCAGTATTTT. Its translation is CASSLFSSTDTQYF.

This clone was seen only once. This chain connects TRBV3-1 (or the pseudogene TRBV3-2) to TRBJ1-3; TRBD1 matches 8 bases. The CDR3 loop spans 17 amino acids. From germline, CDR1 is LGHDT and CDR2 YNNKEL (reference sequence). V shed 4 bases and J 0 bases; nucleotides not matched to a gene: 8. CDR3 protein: CASSPEGQGLSGNTIYF. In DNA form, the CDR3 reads TGTGCCAGCAGCCCCGAAGGACAGGGACTCTCTGGAAACACCATATATTTT.

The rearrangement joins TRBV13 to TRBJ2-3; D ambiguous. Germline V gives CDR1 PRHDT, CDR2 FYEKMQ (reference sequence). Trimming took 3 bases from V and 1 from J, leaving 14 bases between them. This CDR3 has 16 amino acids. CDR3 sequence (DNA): TGTGCCAGCAGCTTCGGGTTGAAGGTGGGCACAGATACGCAGTATTTT. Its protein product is CASSFGLKVGTDTQYF.

CDR3 nucleotides: TGTGCCAGCAGCTCGGACAGGGGGCTTCAGCCCCAGCATTTT. Translating gives CASSSDRGLQPQHF. The chain has TRBV2 and TRBJ1-5; 11 nucleotides line up with TRBD1. Germline trimming cut 6 bases from V and 6 bases from J; bases unmatched to any gene: 4. The V gene's germline CDR1 is SNHLY and CDR2 FYNNEI. CDR3 length equals 14 residues.

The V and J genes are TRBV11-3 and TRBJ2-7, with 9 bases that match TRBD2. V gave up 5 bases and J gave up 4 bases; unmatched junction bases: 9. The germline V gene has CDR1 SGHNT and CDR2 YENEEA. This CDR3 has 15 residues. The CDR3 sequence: CASSHGGLAGYEQYF. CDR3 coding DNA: TGTGCCAGCAGCCATGGGGGACTAGCTGGGTACGAGCAGTACTTC.

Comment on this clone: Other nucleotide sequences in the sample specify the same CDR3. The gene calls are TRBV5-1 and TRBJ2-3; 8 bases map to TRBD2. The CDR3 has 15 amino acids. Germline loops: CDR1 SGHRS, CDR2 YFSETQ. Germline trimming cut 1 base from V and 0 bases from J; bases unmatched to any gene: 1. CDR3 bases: TGCGCCAGCAGCTTGAGCGGGGGAAGCACAGATACGCAGTATTTT. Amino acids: CASSLSGGSTDTQYF.

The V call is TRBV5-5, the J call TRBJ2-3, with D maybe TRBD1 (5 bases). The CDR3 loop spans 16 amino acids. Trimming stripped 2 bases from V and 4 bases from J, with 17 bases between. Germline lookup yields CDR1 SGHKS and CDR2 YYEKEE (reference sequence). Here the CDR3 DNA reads TGTGCCAGCAGCTTCTCGACAGCGCTTAGAGCAGATACGCAGTATTTT. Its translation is CASSFSTALRADTQYF.

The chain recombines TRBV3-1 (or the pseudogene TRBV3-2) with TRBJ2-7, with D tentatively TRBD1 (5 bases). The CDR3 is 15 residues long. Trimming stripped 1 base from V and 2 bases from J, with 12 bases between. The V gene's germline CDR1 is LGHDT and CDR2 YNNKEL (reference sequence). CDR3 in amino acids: CASSQAIGDTYEQYF. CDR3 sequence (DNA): TGTGCCAGCAGCCAAGCAATAGGGGATACCTACGAGCAGTACTTC.

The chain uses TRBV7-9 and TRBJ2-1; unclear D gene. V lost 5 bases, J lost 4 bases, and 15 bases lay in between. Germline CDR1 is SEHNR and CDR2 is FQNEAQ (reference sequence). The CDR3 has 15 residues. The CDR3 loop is CASSPPARLYNEQFF. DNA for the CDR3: TGTGCCAGCAGCCCCCCCGCCAGGCTTTACAATGAGCAGTTCTTC.

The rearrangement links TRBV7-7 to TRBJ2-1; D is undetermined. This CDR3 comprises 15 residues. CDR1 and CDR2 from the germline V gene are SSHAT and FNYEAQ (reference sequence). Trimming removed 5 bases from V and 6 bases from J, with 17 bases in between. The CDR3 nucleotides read TGTGCCAGCAGCCAAACTCGCGCACGCTCCAATGAGCAGTTCTTC. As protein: CASSQTRARSNEQFF. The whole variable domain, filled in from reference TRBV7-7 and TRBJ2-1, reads GAGVSQSPRYKVTKRGQDVTLRCDPISSHATLYWYQQALGQGPEFLTYFNYEAQPDKSGLPSDRFSAERPEGSISTLTIQRTEQRDSAMYRCASSQTRARSNEQFFGPGTRLTVL.

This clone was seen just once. The CDR3 nucleotides are TGTGCCAGCAGCCATGGTGCGGGGATCGAGTATGGCTACACCTTC. This translates into CASSHGAGIEYGYTF. The rearrangement links TRBV3-1 (or the pseudogene TRBV3-2) to TRBJ1-2; D ambiguous. This CDR3 spans 15 amino acids. Germline V gene data show CDR1 as LGHDT and CDR2 as YNNKEL (reference sequence). The V and J ends lost 3 bases and 5 bases respectively, with 16 bases between them.

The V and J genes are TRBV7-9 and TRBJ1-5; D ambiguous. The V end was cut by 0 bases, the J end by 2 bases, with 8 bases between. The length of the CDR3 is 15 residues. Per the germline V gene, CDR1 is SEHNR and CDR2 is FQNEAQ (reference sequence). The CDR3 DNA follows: TGTGCCAGCAGCTTAGCGCGAGGGCGCAATCAGCCCCAGCATTTT. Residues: CASSLARGRNQPQHF.

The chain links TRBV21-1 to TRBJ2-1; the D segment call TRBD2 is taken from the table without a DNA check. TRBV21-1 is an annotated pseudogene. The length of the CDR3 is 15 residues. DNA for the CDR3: TGTGCCAGCAGCCCTGGGCTAGCGGGGTACAATGAGCAGTTCTTC. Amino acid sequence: CASSPGLAGYNEQFF.